Listed here are 27 T cell receptor beta chains from one sample, sequenced in a study of cytomegalovirus exposure and HLA in healthy donors. The PCR employed 60 Vbeta primers together with 13 Jbeta primers. The method was immunoSEQ multiplex PCR; TCRdb's version includes in-frame clones alone and lacks a portion of them. Here the sample spans 90,000 to 100,000 clones, roughly 70% being singletons. Material: PBMCs. The receptors here all came from a male donor in good health and CMV-seronegative.

This clone occurred once. The CDR3 loop is CASSVGRGSGNTIYF. The CDR3 DNA is TGTGCCAGCAGTGTTGGACGGGGCTCTGGAAACACCATATATTTT. This rearrangement joins TRBV2 to TRBJ1-3; D not certain. The CDR3 has 15 amino acids. The V end lost 4 bases, the J end lost 0 bases, and 10 bases lay between the germline ends. Germline lookup yields CDR1 SNHLY and CDR2 FYNNEI.

This chain uses TRBV6-6 with TRBJ2-2; tentative D call: TRBD2 (5 bases). The CDR3 spans 15 residues. From germline, CDR1 is MNHNY and CDR2 SVGAGI (reference sequence). Trimming stripped 2 bases from V and 2 bases from J, with 9 bases between. The DNA of the CDR3 is TGTGCCAGCAGTTACCGAGGGTCCAACACCGGGGAGCTGTTTTTT. It yields the protein CASSYRGSNTGELFF.

The rearrangement links TRBV10-1 to TRBJ2-2; TRBD2 matches 8 bases. CDR3 length: 16 residues. V trimming: 7 bases; J trimming: 7 bases; junction bases outside the gene matches: 14. Germline V gene lookup returns CDR1 WNHNN and CDR2 SYGVQD (reference sequence). In DNA, the CDR3 is TGCGCCAGCAAAGCCTCGGGACTAGAGGATAGCGGGGAGCTGTTTTTT. This translates into CASKASGLEDSGELFF.

The genes are TRBV27 and TRBJ2-5; TRBD2 might be the D (5 bases). V lost 3 bases and J 5 bases, leaving 10 bases between the germline ends. The CDR3 loop spans 13 amino acids. From germline, CDR1 is MNHEY and CDR2 SMNVEV (reference sequence). The DNA for the CDR3 is TGTGCCAGCAGTTTTAGCGAGGTGGAGACCCAGTACTTC. Amino acid sequence: CASSFSEVETQYF.

This clone occurred a few times. The genes are TRBV13 and TRBJ2-1, with D possibly matching TRBD1 (5 bases). Germline CDR1 and CDR2: PRHDT and FYEKMQ (reference sequence). The CDR3 contains 17 residues. The V end lost 6 bases, the J end lost 0 bases, and 18 bases lay between the germline ends. CDR3: CASRTLWGESSYNEQFF. DNA of the CDR3: TGTGCCAGCAGAACCCTTTGGGGCGAAAGCTCCTACAATGAGCAGTTCTTC.

The chain uses TRBV6-5 and TRBJ1-5; 7 bases are shared with TRBD1. This CDR3 is built from 13 residues. Germline trimming cut 6 bases from V and 5 bases from J; bases unmatched to any gene: 4. From germline, CDR1 is MNHEY and CDR2 SVGAGI. In nucleotides, the CDR3 is TGTGCCAGCAGCCGACAGGGCGATCAGCCCCAGCATTTT. It is translated as CASSRQGDQPQHF.

The chain uses TRBV5-6 and TRBJ2-2; D call uncertain. The CDR3 is 12 residues long. The germline CDR1 and CDR2 sequences are SGHDT and YYEEEE. V was clipped by 1 base and J by 10 bases, with 8 bases between them. CDR3 sequence: CASSLPFLELFF. CDR3 sequence (DNA): TGTGCCAGCAGCTTGCCGTTCCTGGAGCTGTTTTTT.

This chain links TRBV9 with TRBJ2-7; the match to TRBD2 covers 8 bases. The germline gives CDR1 SGDLS, CDR2 YYNGEE. The CDR3 runs 15 residues. V trimming: 0 bases; J trimming: 6 bases; junction bases outside the gene matches: 8. This chain's CDR3 is CASSVDGGLGGEQYF. The DNA of the CDR3 is TGTGCCAGCAGCGTAGACGGGGGACTAGGGGGCGAGCAGTACTTC. The whole variable domain, remainder taken from reference TRBV9 and TRBJ2-7, is DSGVTQTPKHLITATGQRVTLRCSPRSGDLSVYWYQQSLDQGLQFLIQYYNGEERAKGNILERFSAQQFPDLHSELNLSSLELGDSALYFCASSVDGGLGGEQYFGPGTRLTVT.

The rearrangement links TRBV9 to TRBJ1-1; tentative D call: TRBD1 (5 bases). The CDR3 runs 13 residues. Trimming stripped 4 bases from V and 6 bases from J, with 13 bases between. Germline CDR1 and CDR2: SGDLS and YYNGEE. CDR3 in DNA: TGTGCCAGCAGCATAAGACCGGGGGCTGAAGCTTTCTTT. Translation: CASSIRPGAEAFF.

The chain employs TRBV18 and TRBJ2-1; 11 nucleotides align to TRBD2. The CDR3 covers 16 residues. Trimming at V came to 3 bases and at J to 4 bases, leaving 5 bases not matched to a gene. Germline CDR1 reads KGHSH; CDR2 reads LQKENI. The CDR3 region is CASSPEGLAEYNEQFF. The CDR3 nucleotides read TGTGCCAGCTCACCCGAGGGACTAGCGGAATACAATGAGCAGTTCTTC.

This chain joins TRBV10-2 and TRBJ2-3; a possible D gene is TRBD2 (6 bases). The CDR3 is made up of 14 amino acids. Germline CDR1 reads WSHSY; CDR2 reads SAAADI. V gave up 1 base and J gave up 9 bases, with 14 bases separating them. The CDR3 DNA sequence: TGCGCCAGCAGTGAGTTATTCGGGGGTGGGACGCAGTATTTT. Protein: CASSELFGGGTQYF.

The chain couples TRBV11-3 to TRBJ2-3; D is uncertain. Germline V gene sequence: CDR1 SGHNT, CDR2 YENEEA. The CDR3 has 14 residues. Trimming pared 0 bases from V and 1 base from J, leaving 5 bases between. The CDR3 sequence: CASSLDQGTDTQYF. The CDR3 DNA reads as TGTGCCAGCAGCTTAGACCAGGGCACAGATACGCAGTATTTT.

This chain connects TRBV5-1 to TRBJ2-3; D not resolved. The CDR3 contains 13 residues. Between the trimmed V and J ends, which lost 0 bases and 7 bases, there was a span of 9 bases. Germline values: CDR1 SGHRS, CDR2 YFSETQ. CDR3 DNA sequence: TGCGCCAGCAGCTTGGACTCCTCGAATACGCAGTATTTT. As protein: CASSLDSSNTQYF.

This clone was seen only once. This sequence joins TRBV6-4 and TRBJ2-6; TRBD1 matches at 8 bases. The germline gives CDR1 MRHNA, CDR2 SNTAGT. This CDR3 comprises 17 residues. V lost 2 bases and J lost 1; bases outside the gene matches: 4. CDR3: CASSDRDRGSGANVLTF. The CDR3 coding sequence is TGTGCCAGCAGTGACCGCGACAGGGGATCTGGGGCCAACGTCCTGACTTTC.

CDR3 DNA sequence: TGTGCCAGCAGCCAAGATACTAGCGGATTCTACGAGCAGTACTTC. Translating it yields CASSQDTSGFYEQYF. The chain combines TRBV4-2 with TRBJ2-7; TRBD2 matches at 8 bases. Per germline, CDR1 LGHNA and CDR2 YNFKEQ. The CDR3 runs to 15 residues. The ends lost 0 bases at V and 3 bases at J; junction bases unmatched: 4.

V usage is TRBV27 and J usage is TRBJ2-3, with 15 bases lining up with TRBD2. The CDR3 runs to 17 residues. Germline-derived CDR1 and CDR2 are MNHEY and SMNVEV (reference sequence). Germline trimming cut 3 bases from V and 5 bases from J; bases unmatched to any gene: 6. DNA for the CDR3: TGTGCCAGCAGTTTCCGGACTAGCGGGAGGGCCGGAGATACGCAGTATTTT. Protein: CASSFRTSGRAGDTQYF.

Written as DNA, the CDR3 is TGCAGCGTTAGGGGACTAGCGGGAACCCCTTACAATGAGCAGTTCTTC. Translating gives CSVRGLAGTPYNEQFF. The V gene is TRBV29-1, the J gene TRBJ2-1; 13 nucleotides match TRBD2. Germline assignment: CDR1 SQVTM and CDR2 ANQGSEA. The V gene end was trimmed by 5 bases and the J gene end by 4 bases; junction bases not matched to a gene: 8. This CDR3 is built from 16 residues.

The rearrangement joins TRBV7-8 to TRBJ2-1, with D tentatively TRBD1 (6 bases). CDR1 is SGHVS and CDR2 is FQNEAQ in the germline V gene. Trimming took 5 bases from V and 0 from J, leaving 14 bases between them. This CDR3 region has 16 residues. As DNA, the CDR3 is TGTGCCAGCAGCCAGACTGGGGGCAACTCCTACAATGAGCAGTTCTTC. The encoded protein is CASSQTGGNSYNEQFF.

This rearrangement joins TRBV19 to TRBJ1-1; the match to TRBD1 covers 10 bases. J was trimmed by 10 bases and V by 4 bases; bases with no gene match: 3. Germline loops: CDR1 LNHDA, CDR2 SQIVND (reference sequence). The CDR3 extends over 12 amino acids. Written as DNA, the CDR3 is TGTGCCAGTAGTAACCGGGACAGGGGAGCTTTCTTT. Its translation is CASSNRDRGAFF.

The chain is built from TRBV30 and TRBJ2-5, with TRBD1 as a possible D gene (5 bases). The tail of the sequence fits TRBJ2-7 better, so the J call may be wrong. The CDR3 has 13 residues. Germline CDR1 reads GTSNPN; CDR2 reads SVGIG (reference sequence). CDR3 nucleotides: TGTGCCTGGAGTGCATACAGGTACTACGAGCAGTACTTC. This encodes CAWSAYRYYEQYF.

The CDR3, as DNA: TGTGCCAGCAGCTTAGGCAGGGGATCTTATATGAACACTGAAGCTTTCTTT. Translated: CASSLGRGSYMNTEAFF. The chain employs TRBV7-8 and TRBJ1-1; a possible D gene is TRBD1 (6 bases). Germline V gene data show CDR1 as SGHVS and CDR2 as FQNEAQ. This CDR3 spans 17 amino acids. Trimming stripped 1 base from V and 0 bases from J, with 15 bases between. The variable domain in full, with the rest retrieved from reference TRBV7-8 and TRBJ1-1, is GAGVSQSPRYKVAKRGQDVALRCDPISGHVSLFWYQQALGQGPEFLTYFQNEAQLDKSGLPSDRFFAERPEGSVSTLKIQRTQQEDSAVYLCASSLGRGSYMNTEAFFGQGTRLTVV.

This chain joins TRBV7-2 and TRBJ2-7, with 7 bases fitting TRBD1. This CDR3 has 15 amino acids. Germline CDR1 and CDR2: SGHTA and FQGNSA. The V segment lost 4 bases and the J segment 4 bases; nucleotides outside the gene matches: 10. The CDR3 DNA follows: TGTGCCAGCAGCTCCGAGATAGGACAGGTGTACGAGCAGTACTTC. Its translation: CASSSEIGQVYEQYF.

The chain recombines TRBV7-9 with TRBJ2-1; TRBD2 matches at 11 bases. The J segment lost 6 bases and the V segment lost 3 bases, leaving 1 base of the junction unmatched. CDR3 length: 14 amino acids. Per the germline V gene, CDR1 is SEHNR and CDR2 is FQNEAQ (reference sequence). CDR3 region: CASSFSGRGNEQFF. DNA for the CDR3: TGTGCCAGCAGCTTTAGCGGGAGGGGCAATGAGCAGTTCTTC.

V is TRBV28 and J is TRBJ2-1; 8 bases align to TRBD1. Germline-derived CDR1 and CDR2 are MDHEN and SYDVKM. This CDR3 is built from 15 residues. The V and J ends lost 6 bases and 3 bases, in that order; junction bases with no gene match: 7. This CDR3 reads CASSSTGDHYNEQFF. The CDR3 nucleotides read TGTGCCAGCAGCTCGACAGGGGACCACTACAATGAGCAGTTCTTC.

The chain is built from TRBV6-5 and TRBJ2-7, with D possibly TRBD1 on 5 matching bases. V dropped 5 bases and J dropped 0 bases, with 11 bases sitting between them. Germline V gives CDR1 MNHEY, CDR2 SVGAGI. The CDR3 consists of 14 residues. The CDR3 here is CASSPSTGSYEQYF. The CDR3 DNA reads TGTGCCAGCAGTCCCTCTACAGGCTCCTACGAGCAGTACTTC.

This clone has a handful of counts. The chain couples TRBV10-3 to TRBJ1-1; D may be TRBD1 (6 bases). Germline assignment: CDR1 ENHRY and CDR2 SYGVKD. This CDR3 contains 14 residues. With 8 bases removed from V and 0 bases from J, the gap between germline ends came to 13 bases. CDR3 loop: CAIGETGLNTEAFF. The CDR3 DNA follows: TGTGCCATCGGGGAAACAGGGCTGAACACTGAAGCTTTCTTT.

The chain combines TRBV5-1 with TRBJ2-1; 8 positions match TRBD2. The germline V gene has CDR1 SGHRS and CDR2 YFSETQ. The CDR3 runs to 15 residues. With V trimmed by 4 bases and J by 8 bases, 11 bases remained unmatched. CDR3 coding DNA: TGCGCCAGCAGCGTCCTTAGCGGGGTGCGGGATGAGCAGTTCTTC. This sequence encodes CASSVLSGVRDEQFF.